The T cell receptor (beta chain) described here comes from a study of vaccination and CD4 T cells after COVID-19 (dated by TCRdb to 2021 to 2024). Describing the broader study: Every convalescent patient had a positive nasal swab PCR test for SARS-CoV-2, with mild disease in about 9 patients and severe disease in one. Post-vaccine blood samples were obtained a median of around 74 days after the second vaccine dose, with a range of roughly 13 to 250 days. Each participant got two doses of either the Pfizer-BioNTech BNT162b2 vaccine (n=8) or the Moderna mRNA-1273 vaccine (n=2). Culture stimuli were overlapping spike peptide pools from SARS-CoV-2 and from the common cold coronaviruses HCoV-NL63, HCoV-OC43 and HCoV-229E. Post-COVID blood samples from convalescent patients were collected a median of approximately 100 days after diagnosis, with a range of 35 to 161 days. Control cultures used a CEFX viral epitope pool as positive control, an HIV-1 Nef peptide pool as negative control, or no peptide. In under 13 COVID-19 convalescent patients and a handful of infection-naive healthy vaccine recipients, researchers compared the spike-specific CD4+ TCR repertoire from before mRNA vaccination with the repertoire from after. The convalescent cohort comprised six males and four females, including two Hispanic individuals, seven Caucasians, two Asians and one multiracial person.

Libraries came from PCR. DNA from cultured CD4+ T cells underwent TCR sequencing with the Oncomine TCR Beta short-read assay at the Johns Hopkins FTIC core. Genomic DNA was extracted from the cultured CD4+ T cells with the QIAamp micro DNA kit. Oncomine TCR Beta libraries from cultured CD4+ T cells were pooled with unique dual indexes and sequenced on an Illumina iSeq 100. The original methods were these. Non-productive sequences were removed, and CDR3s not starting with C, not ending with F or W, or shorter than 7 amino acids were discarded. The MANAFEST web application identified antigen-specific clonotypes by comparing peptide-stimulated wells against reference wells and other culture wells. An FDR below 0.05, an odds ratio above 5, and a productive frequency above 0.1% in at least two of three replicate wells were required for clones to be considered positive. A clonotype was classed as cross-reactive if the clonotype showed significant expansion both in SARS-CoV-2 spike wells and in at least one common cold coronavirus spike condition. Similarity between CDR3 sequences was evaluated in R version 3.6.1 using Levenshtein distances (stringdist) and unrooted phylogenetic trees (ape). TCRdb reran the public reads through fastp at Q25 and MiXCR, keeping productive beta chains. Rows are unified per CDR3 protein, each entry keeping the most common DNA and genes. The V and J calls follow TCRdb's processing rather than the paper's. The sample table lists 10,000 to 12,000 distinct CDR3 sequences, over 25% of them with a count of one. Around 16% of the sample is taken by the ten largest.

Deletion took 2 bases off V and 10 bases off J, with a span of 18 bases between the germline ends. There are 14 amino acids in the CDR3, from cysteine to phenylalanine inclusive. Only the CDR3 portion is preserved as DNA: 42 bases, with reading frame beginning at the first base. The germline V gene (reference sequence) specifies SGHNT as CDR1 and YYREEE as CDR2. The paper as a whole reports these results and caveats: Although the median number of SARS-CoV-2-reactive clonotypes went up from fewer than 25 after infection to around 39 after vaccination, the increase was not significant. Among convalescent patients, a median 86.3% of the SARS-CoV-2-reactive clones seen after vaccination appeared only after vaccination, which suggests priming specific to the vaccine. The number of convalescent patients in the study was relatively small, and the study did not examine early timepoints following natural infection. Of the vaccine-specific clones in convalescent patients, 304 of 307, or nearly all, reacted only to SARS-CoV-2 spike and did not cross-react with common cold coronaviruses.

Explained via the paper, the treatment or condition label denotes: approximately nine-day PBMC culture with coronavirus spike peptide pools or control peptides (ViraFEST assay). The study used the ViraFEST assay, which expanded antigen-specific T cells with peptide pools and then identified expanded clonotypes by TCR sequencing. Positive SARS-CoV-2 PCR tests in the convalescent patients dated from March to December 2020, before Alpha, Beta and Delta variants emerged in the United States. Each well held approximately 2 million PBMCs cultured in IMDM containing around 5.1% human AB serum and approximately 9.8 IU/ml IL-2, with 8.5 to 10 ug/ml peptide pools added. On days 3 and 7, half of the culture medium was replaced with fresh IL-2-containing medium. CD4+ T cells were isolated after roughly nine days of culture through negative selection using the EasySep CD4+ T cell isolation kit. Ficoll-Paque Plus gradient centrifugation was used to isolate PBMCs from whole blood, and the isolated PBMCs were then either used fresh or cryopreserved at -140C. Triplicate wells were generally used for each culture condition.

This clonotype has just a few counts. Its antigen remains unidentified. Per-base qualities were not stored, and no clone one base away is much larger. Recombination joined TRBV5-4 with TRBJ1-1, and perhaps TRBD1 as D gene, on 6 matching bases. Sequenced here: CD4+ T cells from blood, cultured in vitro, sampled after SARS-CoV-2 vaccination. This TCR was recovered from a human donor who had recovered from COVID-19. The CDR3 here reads CASSLQGGGIVAFF. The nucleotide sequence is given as TGTGCCAGCAGCTTACAGGGAGGAGGAATTGTAGCTTTCTTT.